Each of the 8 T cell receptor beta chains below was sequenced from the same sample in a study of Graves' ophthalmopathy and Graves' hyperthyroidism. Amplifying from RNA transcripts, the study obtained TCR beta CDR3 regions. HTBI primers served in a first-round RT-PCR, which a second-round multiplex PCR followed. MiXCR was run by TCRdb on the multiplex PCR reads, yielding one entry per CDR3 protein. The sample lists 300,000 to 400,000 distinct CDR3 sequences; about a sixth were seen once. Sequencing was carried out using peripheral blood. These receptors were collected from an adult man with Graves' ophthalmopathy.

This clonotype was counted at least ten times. The CDR3 reads CSVVGQNSYEQYF. As DNA, the CDR3 is TGCAGCGTTGTAGGACAGAACTCCTACGAGCAGTACTTC. This chain joins TRBV29-1 and TRBJ2-7; possibly TRBD1 for D (6 bases). Germline V lookup: CDR1 SQVTM, CDR2 ANQGSEA. Between the trimmed V and J ends, which lost 4 bases and 0 bases, there was a span of 10 bases. This CDR3 comprises 13 residues.

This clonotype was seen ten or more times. Here the CDR3 reads CASSERDRWTIREGLETQYF. As DNA, the CDR3 is TGTGCCAGCAGTGAGCGGGACAGGTGGACTATTCGGGAGGGCCTGGAGACCCAGTACTTC. The V and J genes are TRBV2 and TRBJ2-5, with D tentatively TRBD1 or TRBD2 (8 bases each). CDR3 length: 20 residues. From germline, CDR1 is SNHLY and CDR2 FYNNEI. Trimming took off 3 bases at V and 5 bases at J, with 31 bases between the two ends.

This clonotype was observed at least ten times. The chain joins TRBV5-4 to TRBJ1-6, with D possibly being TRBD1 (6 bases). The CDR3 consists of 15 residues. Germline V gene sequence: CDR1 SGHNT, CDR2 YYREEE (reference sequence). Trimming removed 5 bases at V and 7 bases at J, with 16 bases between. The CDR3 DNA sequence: TGTGCCAGCAGTTCCCCGGGACACGACAATTCACCCCTCCACTTT. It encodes CASSSPGHDNSPLHF.

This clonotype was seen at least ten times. This CDR3 is CASSFDSQETQYF. In DNA form, the CDR3 reads TGTGCCAGCAGCTTTGACTCACAAGAGACCCAGTACTTC. The chain joins TRBV7-9 to TRBJ2-5; no definite D call. V was cut by 3 bases and J by 2 bases, with 7 bases left in between. Germline V gene lookup returns CDR1 SEHNR and CDR2 FQNEAQ (reference sequence). The CDR3 is made up of 13 amino acids.

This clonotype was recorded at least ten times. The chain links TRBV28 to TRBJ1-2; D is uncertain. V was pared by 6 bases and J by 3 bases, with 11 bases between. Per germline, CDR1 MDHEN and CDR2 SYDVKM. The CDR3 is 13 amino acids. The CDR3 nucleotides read TGTGCCAGCAGGTACCCTGGGGACTATGGCTACACCTTC. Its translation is CASRYPGDYGYTF.

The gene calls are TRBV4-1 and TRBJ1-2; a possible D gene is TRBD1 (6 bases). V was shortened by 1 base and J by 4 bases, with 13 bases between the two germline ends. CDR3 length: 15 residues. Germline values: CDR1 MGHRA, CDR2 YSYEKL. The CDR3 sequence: CASSQAGGAPYGYTF. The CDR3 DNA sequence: TGCGCCAGCAGCCAAGCGGGGGGCGCGCCCTATGGCTACACCTTC.

CDR3 region: CASSYGGPQGAKGNTIYF. The CDR3 DNA sequence: TGTGCCAGCAGTTACGGGGGTCCACAGGGGGCGAAAGGAAACACCATATATTTT. The chain couples TRBV6-2 or TRBV6-3 to TRBJ1-3; TRBD1 matches 9 bases. Losses at the gene ends were 2 bases for V and 4 bases for J; bases not matched to a gene: 12. This CDR3 region has 18 residues. Germline V gene data show CDR1 as MNHEY and CDR2 as SVGEGT.

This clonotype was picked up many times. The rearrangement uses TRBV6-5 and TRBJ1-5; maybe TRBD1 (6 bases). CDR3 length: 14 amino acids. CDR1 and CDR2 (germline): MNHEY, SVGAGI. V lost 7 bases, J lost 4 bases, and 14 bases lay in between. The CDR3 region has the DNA TGTGCCAGCACCCAAATCGGGACAAATCAGCCCCAGCATTTT. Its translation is CASTQIGTNQPQHF.